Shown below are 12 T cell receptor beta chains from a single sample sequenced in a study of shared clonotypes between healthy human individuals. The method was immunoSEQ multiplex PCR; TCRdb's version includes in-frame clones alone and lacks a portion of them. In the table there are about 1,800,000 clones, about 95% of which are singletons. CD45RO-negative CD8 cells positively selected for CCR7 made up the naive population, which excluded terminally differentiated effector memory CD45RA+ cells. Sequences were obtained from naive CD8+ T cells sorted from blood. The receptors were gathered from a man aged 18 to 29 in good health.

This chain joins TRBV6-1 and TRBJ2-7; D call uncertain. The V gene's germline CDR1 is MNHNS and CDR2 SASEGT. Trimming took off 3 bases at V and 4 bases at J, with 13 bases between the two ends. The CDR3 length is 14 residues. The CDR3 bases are TGTGCCAGCAGTGAGACGGACGGACCTTACGAGCAGTACTTC. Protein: CASSETDGPYEQYF.

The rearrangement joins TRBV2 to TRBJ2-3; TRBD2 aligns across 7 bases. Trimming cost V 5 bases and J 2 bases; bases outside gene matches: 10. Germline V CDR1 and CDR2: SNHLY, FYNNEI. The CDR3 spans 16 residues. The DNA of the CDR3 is TGTGCCAGCAGTTCGGCGCTAGCGGAGAACACAGATACGCAGTATTTT. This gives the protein CASSSALAENTDTQYF.

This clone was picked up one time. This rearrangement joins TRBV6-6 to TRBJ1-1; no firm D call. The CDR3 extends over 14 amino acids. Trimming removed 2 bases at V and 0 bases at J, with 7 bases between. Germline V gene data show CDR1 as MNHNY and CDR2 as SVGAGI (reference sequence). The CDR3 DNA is TGTGCCAGCAGTTACGACCCCATGAACACTGAAGCTTTCTTT. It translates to CASSYDPMNTEAFF.

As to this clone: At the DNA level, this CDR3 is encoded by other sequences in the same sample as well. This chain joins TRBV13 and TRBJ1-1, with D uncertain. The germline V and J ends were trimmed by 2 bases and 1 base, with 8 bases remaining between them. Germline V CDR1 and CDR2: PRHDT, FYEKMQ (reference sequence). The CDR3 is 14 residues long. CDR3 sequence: CASSLFSGNTEAFF. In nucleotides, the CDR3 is TGTGCCAGCAGCTTATTTTCAGGGAACACTGAAGCTTTCTTT.

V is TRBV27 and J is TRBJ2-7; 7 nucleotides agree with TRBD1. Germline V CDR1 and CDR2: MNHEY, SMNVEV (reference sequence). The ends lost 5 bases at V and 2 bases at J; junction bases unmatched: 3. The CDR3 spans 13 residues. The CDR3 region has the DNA TGTGCCAGCAGTACGACAGGGCCCTACGAGCAGTACTTC. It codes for CASSTTGPYEQYF.

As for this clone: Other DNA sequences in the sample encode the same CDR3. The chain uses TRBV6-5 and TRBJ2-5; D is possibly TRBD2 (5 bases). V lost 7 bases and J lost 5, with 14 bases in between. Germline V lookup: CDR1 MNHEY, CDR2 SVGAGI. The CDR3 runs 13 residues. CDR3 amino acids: CASTHGGGETQYF. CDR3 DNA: TGTGCCAGCACTCACGGCGGCGGGGAGACCCAGTACTTC.

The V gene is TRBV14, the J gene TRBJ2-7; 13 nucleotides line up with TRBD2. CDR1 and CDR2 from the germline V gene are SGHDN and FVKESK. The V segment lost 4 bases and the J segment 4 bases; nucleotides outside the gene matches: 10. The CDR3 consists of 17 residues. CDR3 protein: CASSPITTSGRRYEQYF. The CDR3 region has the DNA TGTGCCAGCAGCCCCATAACGACTAGCGGGAGGCGATACGAGCAGTACTTC.

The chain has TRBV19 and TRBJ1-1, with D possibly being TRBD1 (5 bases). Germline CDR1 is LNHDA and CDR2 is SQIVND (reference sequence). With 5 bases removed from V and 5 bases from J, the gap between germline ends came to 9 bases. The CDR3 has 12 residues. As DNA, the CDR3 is TGTGCCAGTAGTGAAGGGGAGACTGAAGCTTTCTTT. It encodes CASSEGETEAFF.

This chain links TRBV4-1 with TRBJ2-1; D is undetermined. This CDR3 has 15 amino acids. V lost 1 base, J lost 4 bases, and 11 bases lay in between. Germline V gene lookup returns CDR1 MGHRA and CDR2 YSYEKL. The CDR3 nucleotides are TGCGCCAGCAGCCAAGTAGGCGGTCTTTACAATGAGCAGTTCTTC. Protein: CASSQVGGLYNEQFF.

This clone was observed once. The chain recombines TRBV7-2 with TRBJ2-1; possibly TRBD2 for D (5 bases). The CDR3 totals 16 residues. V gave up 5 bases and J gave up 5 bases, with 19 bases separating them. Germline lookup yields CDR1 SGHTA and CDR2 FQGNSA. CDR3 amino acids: CASSPIEDSADNEQFF. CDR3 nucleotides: TGTGCCAGCAGCCCCATAGAGGACTCGGCGGACAATGAGCAGTTCTTC.

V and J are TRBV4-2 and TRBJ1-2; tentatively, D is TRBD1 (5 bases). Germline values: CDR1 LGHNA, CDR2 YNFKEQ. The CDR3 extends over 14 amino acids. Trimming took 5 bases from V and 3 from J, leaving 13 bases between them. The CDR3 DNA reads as TGTGCCAGCAGCTACGGCAGGGCGGACTATGGCTACACCTTC. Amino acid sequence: CASSYGRADYGYTF.

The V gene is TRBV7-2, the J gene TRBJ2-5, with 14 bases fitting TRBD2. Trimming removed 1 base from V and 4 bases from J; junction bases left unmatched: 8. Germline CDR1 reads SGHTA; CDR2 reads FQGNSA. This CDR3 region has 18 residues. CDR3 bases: TGTGCCAGCAGCTTAGGGTTCTTGGGACTAGCGGGAGTAGAGACCCAGTACTTC. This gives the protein CASSLGFLGLAGVETQYF. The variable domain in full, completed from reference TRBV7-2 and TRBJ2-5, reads GAGVSQSPSNKVTEKGKDVELRCDPISGHTALYWYRQSLGQGLEFLIYFQGNSAPDKSGLPSDRFSAERTGGSVSTLTIQRTQQEDSAVYLCASSLGFLGLAGVETQYFGPGTRLLVL.